The 26 T cell receptor beta chains below come from one sample, sequenced in a study of T cell repertoires in cytomegalovirus infection. Their target antigens are unknown. TCRdb used MiXCR to reprocess the reads, holding one entry per CDR3 protein. Of 800,000 to 950,000 distinct CDR3 sequences listed, about 30% are singletons. Here the sequenced sample was cultured CD8+ T cells from PBMCs, taken from culture after CMV antigen stimulation. These TCRs come from a human donor in good health (CMV status not recorded). Some clones in this sample may be carry-over from other donors' samples.

This clonotype was detected only a few times. V is TRBV29-1 and J is TRBJ1-2, with 7 bases that match TRBD1. J gave up 3 bases and V 4 bases, and 5 bases lay outside the gene matches. Germline loops: CDR1 SQVTM, CDR2 ANQGSEA. The CDR3 spans 13 residues. CDR3 DNA sequence: TGCAGCGTTGGGCCAGACAGGGACTATGGCTACACCTTC. This translates into CSVGPDRDYGYTF.

Concerning this clonotype: A much larger clone lies one base from this, so it may be a read error. This chain connects TRBV7-2 to TRBJ2-7, with D maybe TRBD1 (6 bases). CDR3 size: 17 residues. Germline V gene sequence: CDR1 SGHTA, CDR2 FQGNSA. CDR3 sequence (DNA): TGTGCCAACAGCTTAGCAGGTTGGGGACACCTCGCCTACGAGCAGTACTTC. Its protein product is CANSLAGWGHLAYEQYF.

This clonotype showed up many times. The J gene is TRBJ2-1, the V gene TRBV7-6, with 10 bases identical to TRBD2. Trimming cost V 4 bases and J 4 bases; bases outside gene matches: 7. There are 16 residues in the CDR3. The V gene's germline CDR1 is SGHVS and CDR2 FNYEAQ. DNA of the CDR3: TGTGCCAGCAGCTCCCTCACTAGCGGGGTTTACAATGAGCAGTTCTTC. Protein: CASSSLTSGVYNEQFF.

This sequence joins TRBV5-5 and TRBJ1-1; possibly TRBD1 for D (6 bases). The V gene lost 4 bases and the J gene lost 3 bases, with 16 bases spanning the gap. This CDR3 has 15 residues. CDR1 and CDR2 (germline): SGHKS, YYEKEE (reference sequence). In DNA, the CDR3 is TGTGCCAGCAGCCACCCGGACAGATGGGACACTGAAGCTTTCTTT. Encoded protein: CASSHPDRWDTEAFF.

The chain uses TRBV29-1 and TRBJ2-3; 10 bases match TRBD2. V lost 8 bases, J lost 8 bases, and 7 bases stayed unmatched. Germline CDR1 reads SQVTM; CDR2 reads ANQGSEA. This CDR3 comprises 12 residues. DNA for the CDR3: TGCAGCACTAGCGGGGTCCTAGGTACGCAGTATTTT. Protein product: CSTSGVLGTQYF.

The chain is built from TRBV7-6 and TRBJ2-2; 7 nucleotides align to TRBD1. This CDR3 contains 15 residues. The germline V gene has CDR1 SGHVS and CDR2 FNYEAQ. V was pared by 0 bases and J by 6 bases, with 4 bases of the junction left unmatched. The CDR3 DNA is TGTGCCAGCAGCTTAGCAGGGGGCGCAGCCGGGGAGCTGTTTTTT. Protein product: CASSLAGGAAGELFF.

This clonotype was found many times. This chain uses TRBV7-8 with TRBJ1-1; maybe TRBD1 (6 bases). V was trimmed by 2 bases and J by 2 bases, leaving 18 bases between them. CDR1 is SGHVS, CDR2 FQNEAQ, per germline. The CDR3 totals 17 residues. The CDR3 loop reads CASSLPRGGRENTEAFF. The CDR3 coding sequence is TGTGCCAGCAGCTTACCGCGGGGGGGCAGGGAAAACACTGAAGCTTTCTTT. The whole variable domain, remainder taken from reference TRBV7-8 and TRBJ1-1, is GAGVSQSPRYKVAKRGQDVALRCDPISGHVSLFWYQQALGQGPEFLTYFQNEAQLDKSGLPSDRFFAERPEGSVSTLKIQRTQQEDSAVYLCASSLPRGGRENTEAFFGQGTRLTVV.

This clonotype was seen just once. At one of its ends the junction is not consistent with the germline gene, which may arise from a read error. This sequence joins TRBV28 and TRBJ2-5; TRBD1 might be the D (5 bases). The CDR3 is 15 residues long. The germline V gene encodes CDR1 MDHEN and CDR2 SYDVKM. CDR3 nucleotide sequence: TGTGCCAACAGTTTTCGTCTGACAGAGCAAGAGACCCAGTACTTC. This translates into CANSFRLTEQETQYF. The entire variable domain, with the rest obtained from reference TRBV28 and TRBJ2-5, is as follows: DVKVTQSSRYLVKRTGEKVFLECVQDMDHENMFWYRQDPGLGLRLIYFSYDVKMKEKGDIPEGYSVSREKKERFSLILESASTNQTSMYLCANSFRLTEQETQYFGPGTRLLVL.

This clonotype was observed many times. The chain carries TRBV19 and TRBJ1-5; no firm D call. CDR3 length: 17 residues. Germline lookup yields CDR1 LNHDA and CDR2 SQIVND (reference sequence). V was shortened by 5 bases and J by 4 bases, with 21 bases between the two germline ends. The CDR3, as DNA: TGTGCCAGTAGTGCGCGGATCCCCCAATATTCGAATCAGCCCCAGCATTTT. Amino acid sequence: CASSARIPQYSNQPQHF.

This clonotype has more than one count but fewer than ten. The chain couples TRBV28 to TRBJ2-2; D possibly corresponds to TRBD2 (6 bases). The CDR3 contains 16 residues. Per germline, CDR1 MDHEN and CDR2 SYDVKM. The germline V and J ends were trimmed by 4 bases and 2 bases, with 14 bases remaining between them. The CDR3 bases are TGTGCCAGCAGTTATCGCGGGATAGCAAACACCGGGGAGCTGTTTTTT. Translating gives CASSYRGIANTGELFF.

The chain has TRBV7-6 and TRBJ1-2; perhaps TRBD1 as D (6 bases). From germline, CDR1 is SGHVS and CDR2 FNYEAQ. The CDR3 is 15 residues long. V lost 1 base, J lost 0 bases, and 9 bases lay in between. This chain's CDR3 is CASSLGGQANYGYTF. The CDR3 DNA sequence: TGTGCCAGCAGCTTAGGGGGACAAGCTAACTATGGCTACACCTTC.

CDR3 coding DNA: TGTGCCAGCAGCGGCGGGGGGGCCAACAATGAGCAGTTCTTC. Translated: CASSGGGANNEQFF. V and J are TRBV9 and TRBJ2-1; 9 nucleotides align to TRBD2. CDR1 is SGDLS and CDR2 is YYNGEE in the germline V gene. After removal of 3 bases from V and 5 bases from J, the junction contained 3 bases not matched to a gene. This CDR3 has 14 amino acids.

This clonotype has a single count. V is TRBV27 and J is TRBJ2-1, with TRBD2 as a possible D gene (5 bases). Trimming took off 3 bases at V and 8 bases at J, with 11 bases between the two ends. This CDR3 comprises 13 residues. CDR1 and CDR2 (germline): MNHEY, SMNVEV (reference sequence). The CDR3 here is CASSFGTGYEQFF. CDR3 nucleotides: TGTGCCAGCAGTTTCGGAACGGGGTATGAGCAGTTCTTC.

This clonotype has just a few counts. This rearrangement joins TRBV7-8 to TRBJ1-2; D ambiguous. V was trimmed by 7 bases and J by 4 bases, leaving 16 bases between them. This CDR3 is built from 14 residues. Germline V gives CDR1 SGHVS, CDR2 FQNEAQ. In DNA, the CDR3 is TGTGCCAGCACCACGGGAGGGAGCGTCTATGGCTACACCTTC. Translation: CASTTGGSVYGYTF.

This clonotype was counted between two and nine times. This rearrangement joins TRBV14 to TRBJ2-2; 8 nucleotides align to TRBD1. CDR1 and CDR2 from the germline V gene are SGHDN and FVKESK. After removal of 10 bases from V and 5 bases from J, the junction contained 18 bases not matched to a gene. The CDR3 has 17 amino acids. The CDR3 loop is CATSFRTGIGRTGELFF. CDR3 DNA: TGTGCCACCTCTTTCCGGACAGGGATCGGAAGAACCGGGGAGCTGTTTTTT.

This clonotype was found many times. This sequence joins TRBV7-6 and TRBJ2-7; 7 bases fit TRBD2. The CDR3 covers 14 residues. With V trimmed by 1 base and J by 6 bases, 6 bases remained unmatched. Per the germline V gene, CDR1 is SGHVS and CDR2 is FNYEAQ. CDR3 sequence: CASSLGGGSGEQYF. Written as DNA, the CDR3 is TGTGCCAGCAGCTTAGGGGGGGGTTCCGGCGAGCAGTACTTC.

V usage is TRBV6-1 and J usage is TRBJ2-1; D might be TRBD1 or TRBD2, each matching 6 bases. The germline gives CDR1 MNHNS, CDR2 SASEGT. This CDR3 region has 17 residues. Trimming pared 8 bases from V and 2 bases from J, leaving 22 bases between. The CDR3 region has the DNA TGTGCCAGCGGCCAACGGGGGCGGCGGTCCACCTACAATGAGCAGTTCTTC. Its translation is CASGQRGRRSTYNEQFF.

CDR3 DNA sequence: TGTGCCAGCAGCGAGGGACAGGGATTGTATAGCAATCAGCCCCAGCATTTT. Protein sequence: CASSEGQGLYSNQPQHF. The chain is built from TRBV7-6 and TRBJ1-5, with 9 nucleotides matching TRBD1. Germline CDR1 reads SGHVS; CDR2 reads FNYEAQ. V was clipped by 5 bases and J by 0 bases; unmatched bases: 8. The CDR3 is 17 residues long.

In its sample, this clonotype is large (0.1 to 1%). The gene calls are TRBV7-9 and TRBJ2-7, with 7 bases lining up with TRBD2. The CDR3 has 14 amino acids. With V trimmed by 6 bases and J by 0 bases, 5 bases remained unmatched. The germline V gene has CDR1 SEHNR and CDR2 FQNEAQ (reference sequence). CDR3: CASRQRGDSYEQYF. CDR3 DNA sequence: TGTGCCAGCAGGCAGCGGGGTGACTCCTACGAGCAGTACTTC.

The gene calls are TRBV15 and TRBJ2-5; 7 positions match TRBD1. Germline CDR1 and CDR2: LNHNV and YYDKDF (reference sequence). V trimming: 1 base; J trimming: 2 bases; junction bases outside the gene matches: 7. The CDR3 is made up of 16 amino acids. Written as DNA, the CDR3 is TGTGCCACCAGCAGAGGGTCGGGACAGAGACAAGAGACCCAGTACTTC. Its translation: CATSRGSGQRQETQYF.

This chain links TRBV7-3 with TRBJ2-2, with TRBD1 matching 7 bases. Trimming took 1 base from V and 4 from J; bases not matched to a gene: 6. CDR1 is SGHTA and CDR2 is FQGTGA in the germline V gene. The CDR3 extends over 16 amino acids. The CDR3 region has the DNA TGTGCCAGCAGCTTAAGGCCGTCAGGGGGCACCGGGGAGCTGTTTTTT. Translating it yields CASSLRPSGGTGELFF.

In DNA, the CDR3 is TGTGCCACCAGTGCGGCCGGTGGGAACTATGGCTACACCTTC. This codes for CATSAAGGNYGYTF. The genes are TRBV24-1 and TRBJ1-2; the D is unclear. This CDR3 spans 14 amino acids. Trimming pared 5 bases from V and 2 bases from J, leaving 11 bases between. The germline V gene has CDR1 KGHDR and CDR2 SFDVKD.

By share, this clonotype counts as medium-sized. The chain couples TRBV12-3 or TRBV12-4 to TRBJ1-1; D may be TRBD1 (6 bases). The CDR3 spans 17 residues. The V gene lost 0 bases and the J gene lost 3 bases, with 17 bases spanning the gap. As DNA, the CDR3 is TGTGCCAGCAGTTTAGCCCCCTACGGAAGGGGGTACACTGAAGCTTTCTTT. This sequence encodes CASSLAPYGRGYTEAFF.

In its sample, this clonotype was seen many times. The chain is built from TRBV7-2 and TRBJ2-2; D unclear. V was pared by 8 bases and J by 6 bases, with 10 bases between. The CDR3 has 12 amino acids. The V gene's germline CDR1 is SGHTA and CDR2 FQGNSA. CDR3 protein: CASRWESGELFF. CDR3 DNA sequence: TGTGCCAGCCGGTGGGAATCCGGGGAGCTGTTTTTT.

The genes are TRBV28 and TRBJ2-2, with D uncertain. Germline V gene sequence: CDR1 MDHEN, CDR2 SYDVKM. Deletions cut 3 bases from V and 4 bases from J, with 9 bases between. This CDR3 is built from 14 residues. DNA of the CDR3: TGTGCCAGCAGTTTCATGGAAATCACCGGGGAGCTGTTTTTT. The encoded protein is CASSFMEITGELFF.

V gene TRBV7-9 combines with J gene TRBJ2-7; maybe TRBD1 (5 bases). Trimming took 0 bases from V and 2 from J, leaving 11 bases between them. The CDR3 is 15 residues long. Germline V gene sequence: CDR1 SEHNR, CDR2 FQNEAQ (reference sequence). The CDR3 DNA sequence: TGTGCCAGCAGCTTAGCCGGACATGGAGCCTACGAGCAGTACGTC. Protein sequence: CASSLAGHGAYEQYV.